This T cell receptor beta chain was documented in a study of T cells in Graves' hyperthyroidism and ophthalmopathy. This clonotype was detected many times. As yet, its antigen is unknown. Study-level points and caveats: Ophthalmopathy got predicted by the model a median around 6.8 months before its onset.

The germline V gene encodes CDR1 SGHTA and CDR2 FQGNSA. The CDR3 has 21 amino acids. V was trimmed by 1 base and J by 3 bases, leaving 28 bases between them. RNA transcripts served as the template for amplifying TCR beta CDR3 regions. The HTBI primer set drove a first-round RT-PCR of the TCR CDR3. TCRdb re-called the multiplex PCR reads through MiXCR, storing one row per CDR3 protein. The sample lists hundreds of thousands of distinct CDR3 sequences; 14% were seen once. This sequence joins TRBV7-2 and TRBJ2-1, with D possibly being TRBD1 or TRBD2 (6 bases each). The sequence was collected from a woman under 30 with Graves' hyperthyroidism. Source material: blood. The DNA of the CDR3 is TGTGCCAGCAGCTTAGTCGAAATAGGAACGGGGGCAGGTACGCACTACAATGAGCAGTTCTTC. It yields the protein CASSLVEIGTGAGTHYNEQFF.